This T cell receptor beta chain was sequenced during a study of post-analysis software for immune sequencing data. Study as a whole: Recorded disease courses covered relapsing-remitting, secondary progressive and progressive-relapsing multiple sclerosis. Some patients had no subtype annotation. Study-wide results and limits: Relative to controls, patients had about 5 TRBV segments at higher frequency, with TRBV5-6, TRBV5-1 and TRBV20-1 among these. In multiple sclerosis, normalized Chao1 diversity was significantly below that of controls.

This clonotype was found a few times. No antigen is known for it. Sequencing libraries made from TCR beta cDNA carried unique molecular identifiers. Yield was 500,000 or so cDNA molecules from 1 to 10 million T cells. TCRdb called the PCR reads again in MiXCR, with one record for every CDR3 protein. The sample records over 700,000 distinct CDR3 sequences, just under 30% being singletons. In germline, CDR1 is SEHNR, CDR2 FQNEAQ (reference sequence). V trimming: 2 bases; J trimming: 5 bases; junction bases outside the gene matches: 5. CDR3 length equals 15 residues. The sample comprised blood. The chain uses TRBV7-9 and TRBJ2-1; 8 bases are a match to TRBD2. This TCR was sampled from a girl aged 5-17 years with multiple sclerosis. DNA for the CDR3: TGTGCCAGCAGCTTACGCAGCGGGGGCCACAATGAGCAGTTCTTC. This encodes CASSLRSGGHNEQFF.